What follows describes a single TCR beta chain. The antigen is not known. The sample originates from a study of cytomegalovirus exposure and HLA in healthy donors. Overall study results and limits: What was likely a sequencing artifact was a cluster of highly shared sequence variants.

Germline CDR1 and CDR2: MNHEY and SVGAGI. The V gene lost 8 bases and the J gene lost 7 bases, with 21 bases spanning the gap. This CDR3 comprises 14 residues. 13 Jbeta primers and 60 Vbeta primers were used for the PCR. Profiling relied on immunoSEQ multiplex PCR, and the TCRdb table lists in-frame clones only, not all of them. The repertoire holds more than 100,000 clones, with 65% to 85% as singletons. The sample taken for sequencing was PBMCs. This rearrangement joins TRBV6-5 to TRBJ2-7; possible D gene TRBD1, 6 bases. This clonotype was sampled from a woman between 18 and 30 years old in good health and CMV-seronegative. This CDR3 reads CASSPADRLGEQYF. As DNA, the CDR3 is TGTGCCAGCTCTCCAGCAGACAGGTTAGGGGAGCAGTACTTC.